This T cell receptor (beta chain) was recovered during a study of regulatory T cells in long-lasting Graves disease. Germline assignment: CDR1 LNHDA and CDR2 SQIVND (reference sequence). This CDR3 region has 14 residues. Deletions cut 6 bases from V and 8 bases from J, with 17 bases between. Study-wide results and limits: TRBV28, TRBJ1-2 and TRBJ2-5 were segments that persistent disease favored. Limited samples may have lowered accuracy.

As for time point: newly diagnosed GD, antithyroid drugs for less than 3 months. TCR sequences were obtained from RNA taken from PBMCs. Points on this clonotype: What it recognizes is unknown.

Arm-PCR of CDR3 regions and iRepertoire HTBI primers were the basis on which TCR beta libraries were built. TCRdb re-analysed the multiplex PCR reads in MiXCR, keeping a single row per CDR3 protein. The repertoire includes hundreds of thousands of distinct CDR3 sequences, about 15% of them detected once, and around 12% sits in the top ten. In addition, the sample was reused for a study of T cells in Graves' hyperthyroidism and ophthalmopathy. That work contributes: The patients, who ranged from 18 to 65 in age, presented with newly diagnosed hyperthyroidism lasting under 2 months. Most thyroid clonotypes with frequency above 0.001 were detected in blood.

The sequences come from peripheral blood mononuclear cells (PBMCs), collected at new diagnosis, from a patient treated with antithyroid drugs. The V and J genes are TRBV19 and TRBJ2-1; a possible D gene is TRBD2 (6 bases). The TCR comes from a man in his late teens or twenties with Graves disease. CDR3 nucleotide sequence: TGTGCCAGTAGCTCGGGAGCTCGGTCCGATGAGCAGTTCTTC. It codes for CASSSGARSDEQFF.